Detailed here is one T cell receptor beta chain. Antigen specificity is unknown. Individual cDNA molecules received unique molecular identifiers during library preparation. TCRdb re-called the 5' RACE reads with MiXCR, one entry per CDR3 protein. The repertoire holds approximately 90,000 distinct CDR3 sequences, around 16% seen once, with approximately 5.1% in the top ten. This sample was taken from a study of early T cells in non-severe SARS-CoV-2 infection. Study-level background: Unsorted whole-blood RNA was sequenced in bulk, leaving chains unpaired.

Germline CDR1 reads DFQATT; CDR2 reads SNEGSKA (reference sequence). V was clipped by 6 bases and J by 7 bases, with 18 bases between them. This CDR3 has 13 residues. Findings and limits, study-wide: Database matching using VDJdb favored anti-spike CD8 responses, with private and CD4 specificities left missing.

The chain carries TRBV20-1 and TRBJ2-5, with D maybe TRBD2 (6 bases). Material: whole blood, obtained at baseline. This clonotype originated in an adult who was a healthcare worker with PCR-confirmed SARS-CoV-2 infection or an uninfected control (not recorded which). The CDR3 reads CSAPPSVGGTQYF. In DNA, the CDR3 is TGCAGTGCCCCGCCCTCGGTCGGGGGGACCCAGTACTTC.